The rows below give T cell receptor beta chains drawn from one sample of a study of radiotherapy plus CTLA-4 blockade in lung cancer. Some clones are missing from TCRdb's copy, which holds only in-frame ones; the method was immunoSEQ multiplex PCR. This sample yields roughly 50,000 clones, of which 70% to 90% are seen a single time; 4% to 5% belongs to the top ten. The specimen comprised peripheral blood, sampled from a patient treated with radiotherapy plus ipilimumab. Receptors were obtained from a human donor with non-small cell lung cancer whose response to radiotherapy plus ipilimumab could not be evaluated. Each CDR3 is given with its conserved first and last residue. The D gene is left open where the match is weak. The size entry is marked missing in some rows and otherwise reads once, few, many or a size class.

v_gene,abundance,j_gene,d_gene,CDR3aa,CDR3nt
TRBV5-4,NA,TRBJ2-2,NA,CASSPRRDGELFF,TGTGCCAGCAGCCCCCGGAGGGACGGGGAGCTGTTTTTT
TRBV9,NA,TRBJ2-7,NA,CASSAGSSYEQYF,TGTGCCAGCAGCGCAGGCAGTTCCTACGAGCAGTACTTC
TRBV5-1,NA,TRBJ1-1,NA,CASTFGSLNTEAFF,TGCGCCAGCACCTTCGGGAGTTTGAACACTGAAGCTTTCTTT
TRBV30,NA,TRBJ1-2,NA,CAWSEYRSYGYTF,TGTGCCTGGAGTGAGTATCGGTCCTATGGCTACACCTTC
TRBV29-1,NA,TRBJ2-3,TRBD2,CSVSGTSGRATDTQYF,TGCAGCGTGTCCGGGACTAGCGGGAGGGCGACAGATACGCAGTATTTT
TRBV9,NA,TRBJ1-5,NA,CASGPGNQPQHF,TGTGCCAGCGGTCCAGGCAATCAGCCCCAGCATTTT
TRBV6-5,NA,TRBJ1-1,NA,CASSRGQNTEAFF,TGTGCCAGCAGTCGAGGACAGAACACTGAAGCTTTCTTT
TRBV7-3,NA,TRBJ1-2,NA,CASSLERGHGGYTF,TGTGCCAGCAGCCTCGAGCGGGGGCATGGAGGCTACACCTTC
TRBV28,NA,TRBJ1-1,TRBD1,CASSPGTDEAFF,TGTGCCAGCAGCCCCGGGACAGATGAAGCTTTCTTT
TRBV11-1,NA,TRBJ1-4,NA,CASSLRGGEKLFF,TGTGCCAGCAGCTTGCGGGGCGGTGAAAAACTGTTTTTT
TRBV29-1,NA,TRBJ1-2,NA,CSVEKGVGYTF,TGCAGCGTTGAAAAAGGGGTTGGCTACACCTTC
TRBV19,NA,TRBJ1-6,NA,CASRKALGGNSPLHF,TGTGCCAGTAGGAAAGCTCTCGGGGGAAATTCACCCCTCCACTTT
TRBV7-2,NA,TRBJ2-1,NA,CASSLRGGGSNEQFF,TGTGCCAGCAGCTTAAGGGGAGGGGGGAGTAATGAGCAGTTCTTC
TRBV10-3,once,TRBJ1-1,NA,CAISDDWPPGTEAFF,TGTGCCATCAGTGACGACTGGCCCCCCGGGACTGAAGCTTTCTTT
TRBV5-1,NA,TRBJ2-2,TRBD1,CASSLGGQGTGELFF,TGCGCCAGCAGCTTGGGGGGACAGGGCACCGGGGAGCTGTTTTTT
TRBV4-3,few,TRBJ2-7,TRBD1,CASSQVGTGVEQYF,TGCGCCAGCAGCCAAGTAGGGACAGGGGTCGAGCAGTACTTC
TRBV19,NA,TRBJ2-5,TRBD1,CASSIVPFETGDQETQYF,TGTGCCAGTAGTATAGTACCTTTCGAGACAGGGGATCAGGAGACCCAGTACTTC
TRBV7-9,NA,TRBJ1-5,TRBD1,CASSLGQGRNQPQHF,TGTGCCAGCAGCTTAGGACAGGGTAGGAATCAGCCCCAGCATTTT
TRBV7-2,few,TRBJ2-1,NA,CASSLRGGYNEQFF,TGTGCCAGCAGTCTCCGTGGGGGGTACAATGAGCAGTTCTTC
TRBV5-1,NA,TRBJ1-3,NA,CASSLYGNTIYF,TGCGCCAGCAGCTTGTATGGAAACACCATATATTTT
TRBV30,NA,TRBJ2-3,NA,CAWSRGRGADTQYF,TGTGCCTGGAGTAGGGGGAGGGGCGCAGATACGCAGTATTTT
TRBV9,NA,TRBJ1-4,TRBD1,CASSSGQGREKLFF,TGTGCCAGCAGCTCCGGACAGGGTCGCGAAAAACTGTTTTTT
TRBV28,NA,TRBJ2-7,NA,CASSSPRTVGLREQYF,TGTGCCAGCAGTTCCCCCCGGACAGTGGGACTACGCGAGCAGTACTTC
TRBV30,NA,TRBJ1-5,TRBD1,CACSIAGQGAQPQHF,TGTGCCTGCTCTATTGCAGGACAGGGGGCTCAGCCCCAGCATTTT
TRBV7-2,once,TRBJ2-3,NA,CASSAGADTQYF,TGTGCCAGCAGCGCGGGTGCAGATACGCAGTATTTT
TRBV25-1,NA,TRBJ2-7,NA,CASSPQRVPYEQYF,TGTGCCAGCAGTCCCCAGAGGGTCCCCTACGAGCAGTACTTC
TRBV2,NA,TRBJ1-2,NA,CASSGRGRGYGYTF,TGTGCCAGCAGTGGGAGAGGAAGAGGCTATGGCTACACCTTC
TRBV7-2,NA,TRBJ1-2,NA,CASSRQGRIYGYTF,TGTGCCAGCAGCCGCCAGGGTAGGATTTATGGCTACACCTTC
TRBV14,NA,TRBJ2-5,TRBD2,CASSQGLAGVETQYF,TGTGCCAGCAGCCAAGGCCTAGCGGGAGTGGAGACCCAGTACTTC
TRBV28,NA,TRBJ1-2,TRBD1,CASSLWTGANYGYTF,TGTGCCAGCAGTTTATGGACAGGGGCTAACTATGGCTACACCTTC
TRBV18,NA,TRBJ2-1,TRBD1,CASSPRQGVAYNEQFF,TGTGCCAGCTCACCTAGACAGGGGGTTGCCTACAATGAGCAGTTCTTC
TRBV28,NA,TRBJ1-5,NA,CASSKDMGGVRGNQPQHF,TGTGCCAGCAGCAAGGACATGGGGGGGGTTAGGGGTAATCAGCCCCAGCATTTT
TRBV7-2,NA,TRBJ2-2,NA,CASSQEGRRDGELFF,TGTGCCAGCAGTCAGGAGGGACGGCGCGACGGGGAGCTGTTTTTT
TRBV4-3,NA,TRBJ2-2,TRBD2,CASSQDRLAGPGDTGELFF,TGCGCCAGCAGCCAAGATAGACTAGCGGGGCCCGGGGACACCGGGGAGCTGTTTTTT
TRBV7-9,once,TRBJ2-1,TRBD2,CASSGGLAGNNEQFF,TGTGCCAGCAGCGGCGGACTAGCGGGAAACAATGAGCAGTTCTTC
TRBV27,NA,TRBJ2-5,NA,CASSSGISETQYF,TGTGCCAGCAGTTCCGGGATCTCGGAGACCCAGTACTTC
TRBV28,NA,TRBJ1-2,TRBD1,CASSLLNRGVGGYTF,TGTGCCAGCAGTCTGCTAAACAGGGGAGTGGGGGGCTACACCTTC
TRBV18,NA,TRBJ2-2,NA,CASSYGTTNTGELFF,TGTGCCAGCTCATACGGGACAACGAACACCGGGGAGCTGTTTTTT
TRBV19,once,TRBJ2-3,NA,CASSITGGGTSDTQYF,TGTGCCAGTAGTATAACCGGCGGCGGGACTTCTGATACGCAGTATTTT
TRBV19,NA,TRBJ2-5,NA,CASNSFGGQETQYF,TGTGCCAGTAATTCCTTCGGGGGCCAAGAGACCCAGTACTTC
TRBV28,NA,TRBJ2-1,TRBD2,CASSSRTSDMYNEQFF,TGTGCCAGCAGTTCGCGGACTAGTGACATGTACAATGAGCAGTTCTTC
TRBV7-3,once,TRBJ2-7,TRBD1,CASSPGTVRAYEQYF,TGTGCCAGCAGCCCGGGGACAGTAAGAGCCTACGAGCAGTACTTC
TRBV5-4,NA,TRBJ2-2,NA,CASSAGRTNTGELFF,TGTGCCAGCAGCGCGGGACGGACTAACACCGGGGAGCTGTTTTTT
TRBV21-1,NA,TRBJ2-7,NA,CASSTPHGAGGISYEQYF,TGTGCCAGCAGCACCCCACATGGGGCGGGAGGGATCTCCTACGAGCAGTACTTC
TRBV7-2,NA,TRBJ1-1,NA,CASSLYITEAFF,TGTGCCAGCAGCTTATATATCACTGAAGCTTTCTTT